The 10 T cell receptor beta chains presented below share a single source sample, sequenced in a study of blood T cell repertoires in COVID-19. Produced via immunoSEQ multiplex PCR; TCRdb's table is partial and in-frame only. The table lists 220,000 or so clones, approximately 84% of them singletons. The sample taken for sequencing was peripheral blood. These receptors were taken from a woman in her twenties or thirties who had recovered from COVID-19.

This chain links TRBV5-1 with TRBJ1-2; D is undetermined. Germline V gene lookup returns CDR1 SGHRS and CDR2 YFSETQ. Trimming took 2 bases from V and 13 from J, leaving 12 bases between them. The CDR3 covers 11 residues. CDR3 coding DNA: TGCGCCAGCAGCTTTGGAAACAGTTTCACCTTC. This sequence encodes CASSFGNSFTF. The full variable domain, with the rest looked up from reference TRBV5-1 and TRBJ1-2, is KAGVTQTPRYLIKTRGQQVTLSCSPISGHRSVSWYQQTPGQGLQFLFEYFSETQRNKGNFPGRFSGRQFSNSRSEMNVSTLELGDSALYLCASSFGNSFTFGSGTRLTVV.

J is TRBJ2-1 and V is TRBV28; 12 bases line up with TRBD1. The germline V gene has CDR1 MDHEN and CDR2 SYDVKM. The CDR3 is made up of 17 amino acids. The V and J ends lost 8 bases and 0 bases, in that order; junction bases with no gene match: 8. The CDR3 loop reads CASPPGQGASSYNEQFF. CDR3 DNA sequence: TGTGCCAGCCCTCCGGGACAGGGGGCCTCCTCCTACAATGAGCAGTTCTTC.

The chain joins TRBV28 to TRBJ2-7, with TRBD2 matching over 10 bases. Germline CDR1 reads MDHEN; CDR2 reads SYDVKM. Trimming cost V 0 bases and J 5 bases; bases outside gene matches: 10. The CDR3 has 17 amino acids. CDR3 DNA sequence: TGTGCCAGCAGTTTATGGGGTAGCGGGAGGATGGCCCACGAGCAGTACTTC. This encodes CASSLWGSGRMAHEQYF.

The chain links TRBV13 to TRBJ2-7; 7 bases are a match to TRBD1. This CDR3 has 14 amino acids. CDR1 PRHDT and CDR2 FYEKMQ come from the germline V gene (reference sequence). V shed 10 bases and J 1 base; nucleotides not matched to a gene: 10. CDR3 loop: CATRTGTASYEQYF. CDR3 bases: TGTGCCACTAGAACTGGGACAGCATCCTACGAGCAGTACTTC.

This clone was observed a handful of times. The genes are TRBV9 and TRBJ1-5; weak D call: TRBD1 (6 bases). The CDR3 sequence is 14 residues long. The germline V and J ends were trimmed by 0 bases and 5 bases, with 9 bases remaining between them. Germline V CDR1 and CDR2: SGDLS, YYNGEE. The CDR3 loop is CASSVGQVDQPQHF. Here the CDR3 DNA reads TGTGCCAGCAGCGTAGGACAGGTCGATCAGCCCCAGCATTTT. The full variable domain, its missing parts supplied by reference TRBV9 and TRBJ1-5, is DSGVTQTPKHLITATGQRVTLRCSPRSGDLSVYWYQQSLDQGLQFLIQYYNGEERAKGNILERFSAQQFPDLHSELNLSSLELGDSALYFCASSVGQVDQPQHFGDGTRLSIL.

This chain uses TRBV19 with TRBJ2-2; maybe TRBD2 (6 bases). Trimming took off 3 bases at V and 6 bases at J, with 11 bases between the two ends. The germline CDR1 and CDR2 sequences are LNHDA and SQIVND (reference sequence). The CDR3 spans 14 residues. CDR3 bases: TGTGCCAGTAGTATCGGGAGTGGGCCCGGGGAGCTGTTTTTT. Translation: CASSIGSGPGELFF.

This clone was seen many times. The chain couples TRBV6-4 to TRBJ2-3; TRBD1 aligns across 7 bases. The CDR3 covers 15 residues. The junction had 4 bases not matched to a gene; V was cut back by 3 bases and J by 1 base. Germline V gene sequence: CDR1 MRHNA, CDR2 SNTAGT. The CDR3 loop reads CASSESQGGTDTQYF. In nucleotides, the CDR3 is TGTGCCAGCAGTGAATCCCAGGGGGGCACAGATACGCAGTATTTT.

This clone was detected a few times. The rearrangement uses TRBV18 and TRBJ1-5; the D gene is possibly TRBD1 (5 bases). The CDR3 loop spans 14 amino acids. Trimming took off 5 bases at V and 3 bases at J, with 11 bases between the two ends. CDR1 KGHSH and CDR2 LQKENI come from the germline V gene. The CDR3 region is CASSDRRDNQPQHF. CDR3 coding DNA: TGTGCCAGCTCAGATCGCAGGGACAATCAGCCCCAGCATTTT.

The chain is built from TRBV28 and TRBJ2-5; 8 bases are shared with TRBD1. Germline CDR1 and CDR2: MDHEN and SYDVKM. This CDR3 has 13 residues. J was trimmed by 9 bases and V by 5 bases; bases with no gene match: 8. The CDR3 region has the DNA TGTGCCAGCAGTATCGGACAGGGATGGGCCCAGTACTTC. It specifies CASSIGQGWAQYF.

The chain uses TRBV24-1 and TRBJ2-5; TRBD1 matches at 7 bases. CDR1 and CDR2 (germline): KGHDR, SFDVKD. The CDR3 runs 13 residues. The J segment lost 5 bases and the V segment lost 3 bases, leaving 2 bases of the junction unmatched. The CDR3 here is CATSDTGVETQYF. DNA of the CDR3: TGTGCCACCAGTGATACAGGGGTGGAGACCCAGTACTTC.